Given below is one TCR beta chain in context. This sample is drawn from a study of T cell changes during pregnancy in multiple sclerosis. The CDR3 covers 13 residues. Per the germline V gene, CDR1 is SEHNR and CDR2 is FQNEAQ (reference sequence). V lost 6 bases and J lost 3, with 11 bases in between. Sequencing was performed with immunoSEQ multiplex PCR; in TCRdb, only in-frame clones are kept and a portion is missing. The table lists tens of thousands of clones, about 92% of them singletons, with more than 4.5% in the top ten. This chain connects TRBV7-9 to TRBJ2-5; TRBD1 might be the D (6 bases). This clonotype originated in a female donor in good health, enrolled as a control in a pregnancy study. The sequencing here drew on peripheral blood, taken in the third trimester of pregnancy. CDR3 amino acids: CASSSRDKETQYF. The CDR3 DNA sequence: TGTGCCAGCAGTAGCCGGGACAAAGAGACCCAGTACTTC.